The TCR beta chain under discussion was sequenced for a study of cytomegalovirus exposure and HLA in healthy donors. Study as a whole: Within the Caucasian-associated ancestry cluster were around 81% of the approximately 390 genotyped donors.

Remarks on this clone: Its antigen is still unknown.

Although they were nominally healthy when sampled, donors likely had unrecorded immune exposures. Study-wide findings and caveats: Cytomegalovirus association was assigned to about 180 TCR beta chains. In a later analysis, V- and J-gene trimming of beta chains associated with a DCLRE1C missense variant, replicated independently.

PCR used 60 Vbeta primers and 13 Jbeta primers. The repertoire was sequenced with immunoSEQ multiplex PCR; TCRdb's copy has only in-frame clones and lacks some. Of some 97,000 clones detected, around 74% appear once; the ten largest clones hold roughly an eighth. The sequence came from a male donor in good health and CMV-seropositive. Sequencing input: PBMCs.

CDR3 nucleotides: TGCGCCAGCAGCTTGGATAAGGGGAACTACGAGCAGTACTTC. Encoded protein: CASSLDKGNYEQYF. The V and J genes are TRBV5-1 and TRBJ2-7, with D tentatively TRBD1 (5 bases). The germline CDR1 and CDR2 sequences are SGHRS and YFSETQ. With 0 bases removed from V and 3 bases from J, the gap between germline ends came to 10 bases. The CDR3 covers 14 residues.